Listed below are T cell receptor beta chains from one sample, sequenced in a study of blood T cells in healthy people across ages. TCRdb re-analysed the 5' RACE reads in MiXCR, keeping a single row per CDR3 protein. The sample has 550,000 to 750,000 distinct CDR3 sequences, roughly 20% seen once. The sample consisted of blood. Receptors originate from a man in his 70s in good health. CDR3s leave out the opening cysteine and the closing phenylalanine or tryptophan.

TRBV20-1,TRBJ2-7,SAREDREQY
TRBV7-2,TRBJ2-5,ASSPWVVGEQY
TRBV20-1,TRBJ2-1,SASRGMTSGRANEQF
TRBV7-2,TRBJ2-5,ASSLVGGSLQETQY
TRBV20-1,TRBJ2-3,SAASGTSGRITDTQY
TRBV28,TRBJ2-5,ASSTTGNQETQY
TRBV5-1,TRBJ2-1,ASSLAKGNYNEQF
TRBV20-1,-,SARETSLGSEQF
TRBV20-1,TRBJ2-4,SARARGGQGKNIQY
TRBV10-1,TRBJ1-3,ASSESGASGNTIY
TRBV20-1,TRBJ2-7,SAKAGAYEQY
TRBV6-5,TRBJ2-5,ASSYGPGETQY
TRBV7-3,TRBJ2-1,ASSLLGSGRGNEQF
TRBV7-3,TRBJ2-5,ASSVGQGVGTQY
TRBV15,-,ATSRDRQGAHEQF
TRBV7-6,TRBJ2-3,ASSSIPGQGSDTQY
TRBV6-5,TRBJ2-3,ASSYGLAKTDTQY
TRBV7-3,TRBJ2-2,ASSWGLAGTNTGELF
TRBV5-1,TRBJ2-1,ASSFNGLNEQF
TRBV7-8,TRBJ2-2,ASSLVDRAVTGELF
TRBV5-1,TRBJ2-3,ASSTLPTSSDTQY
TRBV5-1,TRBJ2-2,ASSLGQPGELF
TRBV6-5,TRBJ2-1,ASSMTGTGLNEQF
TRBV7-8,TRBJ1-1,ASNLIPRVTMNTEAF
TRBV7-9,TRBJ1-1,ASSPKEGSEAF
TRBV14,TRBJ2-7,ASSQSGLGEQY
TRBV27,TRBJ2-7,ASSFGRTSGTYEQY
TRBV29-1,TRBJ1-4,SAGTDNEKLF
TRBV15,TRBJ2-3,ATSRSVTDTQY
TRBV4-3,TRBJ2-3,ASSQDMGGDTQY
TRBV7-3,TRBJ2-7,ASSQGGAGLNSEQY
TRBV2,TRBJ1-1,ASSEGGRGTEAF
TRBV19,TRBJ2-1,ATQNRDRSNEQF
TRBV6-1,TRBJ2-1,TSGGWDNEQF
TRBV28,-,ASSLETSGTSYEQY
TRBV5-1,TRBJ2-3,ASSLTPGVTSTDTQY